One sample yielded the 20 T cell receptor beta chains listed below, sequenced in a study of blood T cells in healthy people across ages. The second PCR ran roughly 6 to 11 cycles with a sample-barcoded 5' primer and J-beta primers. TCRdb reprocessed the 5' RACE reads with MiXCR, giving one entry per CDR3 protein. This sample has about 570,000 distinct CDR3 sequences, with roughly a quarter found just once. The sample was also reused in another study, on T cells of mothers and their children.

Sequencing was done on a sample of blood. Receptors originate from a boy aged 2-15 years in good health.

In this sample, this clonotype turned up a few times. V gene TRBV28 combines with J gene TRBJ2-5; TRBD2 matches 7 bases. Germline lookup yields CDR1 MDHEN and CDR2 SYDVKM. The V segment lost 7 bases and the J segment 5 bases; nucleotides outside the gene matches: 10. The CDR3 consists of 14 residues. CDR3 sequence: CASTQPGLRETQYF. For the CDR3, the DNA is TGTGCCAGCACCCAACCGGGACTACGGGAGACCCAGTACTTC.

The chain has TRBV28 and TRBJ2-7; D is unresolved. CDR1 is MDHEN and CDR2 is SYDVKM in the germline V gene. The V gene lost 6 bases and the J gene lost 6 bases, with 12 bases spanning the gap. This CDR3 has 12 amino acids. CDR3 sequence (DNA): TGTGCCAGCAGCCTAACCAGCTTCGAGCAGTACTTC. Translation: CASSLTSFEQYF.

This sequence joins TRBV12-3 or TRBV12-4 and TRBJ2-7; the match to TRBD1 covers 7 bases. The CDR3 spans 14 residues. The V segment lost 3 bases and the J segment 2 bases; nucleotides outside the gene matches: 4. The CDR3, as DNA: TGTGCCAGCAGTTTGACAGGGTTTGCCTACGAGCAGTACTTC. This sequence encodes CASSLTGFAYEQYF.

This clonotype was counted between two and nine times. CDR3 sequence (DNA): TGCGCCAGCAGGGGCCGGTCCTACGAGCAGTACTTC. Residues: CASRGRSYEQYF. V usage is TRBV10-2 and J usage is TRBJ2-7; D ambiguous. The V end was cut by 6 bases, the J end by 1 base, with 7 bases between. Per the germline V gene, CDR1 is WSHSY and CDR2 is SAAADI. The CDR3 extends over 12 amino acids.

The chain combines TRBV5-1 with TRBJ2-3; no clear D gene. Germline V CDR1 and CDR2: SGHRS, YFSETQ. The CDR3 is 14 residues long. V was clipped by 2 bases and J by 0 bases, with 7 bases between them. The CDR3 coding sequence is TGCGCCAGCAGCTTCGCCGCTAGCACAGATACGCAGTATTTT. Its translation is CASSFAASTDTQYF.

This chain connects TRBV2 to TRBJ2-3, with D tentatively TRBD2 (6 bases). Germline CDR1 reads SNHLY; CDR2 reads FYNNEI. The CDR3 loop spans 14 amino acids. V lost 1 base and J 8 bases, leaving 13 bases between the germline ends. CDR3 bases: TGTGCCAGCAGTGAAGACGGGAGAAGAGGTACGCAGTATTTT. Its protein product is CASSEDGRRGTQYF. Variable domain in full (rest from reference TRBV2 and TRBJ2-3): EPEVTQTPSHQVTQMGQEVILRCVPISNHLYFYWYRQILGQKVEFLVSFYNNEISEKSEIFDDQFSVERPDGSNFTLKIRSTKLEDSAMYFCASSEDGRRGTQYFGPGTRLTVL.

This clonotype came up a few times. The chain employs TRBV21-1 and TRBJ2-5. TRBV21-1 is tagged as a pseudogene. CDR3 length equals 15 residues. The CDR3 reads CASSKIIGRQETQYF. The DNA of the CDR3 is TGTGCCAGCAGCAAAATAATCGGCAGGCAAGAGACCCAGTACTTC.

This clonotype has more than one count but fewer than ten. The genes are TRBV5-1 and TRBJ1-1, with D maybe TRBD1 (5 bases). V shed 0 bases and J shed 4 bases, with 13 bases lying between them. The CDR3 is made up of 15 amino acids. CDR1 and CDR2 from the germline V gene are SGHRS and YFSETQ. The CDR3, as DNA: TGCGCCAGCAGCTTGGCCGTAATGGGGACCACTGAAGCTTTCTTT. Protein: CASSLAVMGTTEAFF.

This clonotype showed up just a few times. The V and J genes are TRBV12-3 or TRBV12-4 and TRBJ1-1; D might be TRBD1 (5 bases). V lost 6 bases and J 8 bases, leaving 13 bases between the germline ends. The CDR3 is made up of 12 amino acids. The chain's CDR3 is CASRNRFGEAFF. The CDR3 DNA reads TGTGCCAGCAGAAACAGGTTCGGGGAAGCTTTCTTT.

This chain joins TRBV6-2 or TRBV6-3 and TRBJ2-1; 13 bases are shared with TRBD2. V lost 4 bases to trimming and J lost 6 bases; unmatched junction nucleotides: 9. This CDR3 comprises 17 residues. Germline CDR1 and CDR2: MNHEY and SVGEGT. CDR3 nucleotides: TGTGCCAGCAGTTCGCTCGGACTAGCGGGAGTAGGCAATGAGCAGTTCTTC. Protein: CASSSLGLAGVGNEQFF.

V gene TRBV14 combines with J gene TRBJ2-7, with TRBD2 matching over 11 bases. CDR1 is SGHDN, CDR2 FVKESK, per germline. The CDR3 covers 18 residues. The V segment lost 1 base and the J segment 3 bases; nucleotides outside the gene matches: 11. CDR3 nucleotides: TGTGCCAGCAGCCAAGGGCAGAGTGCCGGACTAGCGGGCTACGAGCAGTACTTC. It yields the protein CASSQGQSAGLAGYEQYF.

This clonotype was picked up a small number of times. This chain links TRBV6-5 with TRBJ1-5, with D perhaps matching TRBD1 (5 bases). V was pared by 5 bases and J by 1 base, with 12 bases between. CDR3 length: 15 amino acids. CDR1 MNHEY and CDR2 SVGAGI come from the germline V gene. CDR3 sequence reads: CASSASGTSNQPQHF. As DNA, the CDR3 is TGTGCCAGCAGTGCCTCCGGGACCAGCAATCAGCCCCAGCATTTT.

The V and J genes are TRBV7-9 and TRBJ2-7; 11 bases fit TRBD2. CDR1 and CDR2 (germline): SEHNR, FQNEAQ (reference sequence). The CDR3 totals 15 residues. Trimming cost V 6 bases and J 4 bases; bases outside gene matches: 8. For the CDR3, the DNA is TGTGCCAGCAGTCCGACTAGCGGGATAAAATACGAGCAGTACTTC. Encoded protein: CASSPTSGIKYEQYF.

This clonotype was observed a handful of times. CDR3 sequence (DNA): TGCAGTGCTAGAGGGGACAGGGACACTGAAGCTTTCTTT. Amino acids: CSARGDRDTEAFF. The gene calls are TRBV20-1 and TRBJ1-1, with 9 bases aligning to TRBD1. Looked up from germline, CDR1 is DFQATT and CDR2 is SNEGSKA (reference sequence). The trim removed 1 base at V and 3 bases at J, leaving 0 bases unmatched. The CDR3 contains 13 residues.

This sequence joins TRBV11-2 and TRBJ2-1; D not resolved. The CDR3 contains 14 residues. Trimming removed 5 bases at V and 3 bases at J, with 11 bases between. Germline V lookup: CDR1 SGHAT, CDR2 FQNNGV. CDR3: CASSEGSGYNEQFF. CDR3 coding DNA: TGTGCCAGCAGCGAAGGTTCGGGCTACAATGAGCAGTTCTTC.

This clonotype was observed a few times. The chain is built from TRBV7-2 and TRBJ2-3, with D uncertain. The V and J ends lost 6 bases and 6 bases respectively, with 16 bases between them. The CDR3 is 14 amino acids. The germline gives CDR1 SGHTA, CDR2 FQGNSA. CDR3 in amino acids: CASRERFSADTQYF. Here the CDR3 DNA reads TGTGCCAGCAGAGAAAGGTTCAGTGCGGATACGCAGTATTTT.

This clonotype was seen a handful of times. CDR3 sequence: CASSQSPGYSNQPQHF. DNA for the CDR3: TGCGCCAGCAGCCAATCCCCAGGGTATAGCAATCAGCCCCAGCATTTT. J is TRBJ1-5 and V is TRBV4-1, with D perhaps matching TRBD1 (5 bases). The CDR3 is 16 residues long. The germline CDR1 and CDR2 sequences are MGHRA and YSYEKL. V gave up 2 bases and J gave up 0 bases, with 11 bases separating them.

The DNA of the CDR3 is TGTGCCAGCAGTGAATATTCGGCTAGCGGGTGGAATACGCAGTATTTT. Amino acid sequence: CASSEYSASGWNTQYF. The chain combines TRBV25-1 with TRBJ2-3; 8 bases map to TRBD2. The V and J ends lost 0 bases and 7 bases, in that order; junction bases with no gene match: 9. CDR1 and CDR2 from the germline V gene are MGHDK and SYGVNS. This CDR3 is 16 amino acids long.

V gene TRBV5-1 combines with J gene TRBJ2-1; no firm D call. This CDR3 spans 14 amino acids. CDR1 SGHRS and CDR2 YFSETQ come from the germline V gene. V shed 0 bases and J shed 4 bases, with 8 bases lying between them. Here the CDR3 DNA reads TGCGCCAGCAGCTTGGATGGGGTGTACAATGAGCAGTTCTTC. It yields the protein CASSLDGVYNEQFF.

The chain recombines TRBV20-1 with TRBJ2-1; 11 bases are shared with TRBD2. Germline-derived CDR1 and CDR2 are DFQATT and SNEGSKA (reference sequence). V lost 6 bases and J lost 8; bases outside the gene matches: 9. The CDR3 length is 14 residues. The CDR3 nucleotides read TGCAGTGCCGGCCCGGGACTAGCGGTTCATGAGCAGTTCTTC. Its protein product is CSAGPGLAVHEQFF.